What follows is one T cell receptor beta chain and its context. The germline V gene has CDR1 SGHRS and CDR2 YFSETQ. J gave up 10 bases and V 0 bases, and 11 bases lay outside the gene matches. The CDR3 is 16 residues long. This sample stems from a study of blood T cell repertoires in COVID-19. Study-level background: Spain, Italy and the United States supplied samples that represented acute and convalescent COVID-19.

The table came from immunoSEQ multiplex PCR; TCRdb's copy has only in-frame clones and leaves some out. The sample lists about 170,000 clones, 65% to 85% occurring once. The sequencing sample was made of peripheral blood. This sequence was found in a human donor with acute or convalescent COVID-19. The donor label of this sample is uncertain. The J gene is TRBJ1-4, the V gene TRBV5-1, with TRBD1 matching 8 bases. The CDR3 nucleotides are TGCGCCAGCAGCTTGGCCGGACAGGGCGAGGCCGGAAAACTGTTTTTT. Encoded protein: CASSLAGQGEAGKLFF.